This section outlines one T cell receptor (beta chain) sequence together with its context. Its antigen is unknown. With 60 Vbeta and 13 Jbeta primers, the PCR was carried out. The protocol was immunoSEQ multiplex PCR, while the TCRdb copy is restricted to in-frame clones and leaves out a portion. In the table there are 69,000 or so clones, about 74% of which are singletons. The data were taken from a study of cytomegalovirus exposure and HLA in healthy donors. Study overall: In an early release, HLA-typed donors contributed roughly 85 million unique TCR sequences.

Findings and limits, study-wide: Associated with cytomegalovirus, according to the listing, were 150 to 200 TCR beta chains. There were several of the most significant clusters that appeared linked to common viral pathogens in a later analysis.

This TCR derives from a woman aged 60-70 years in good health and CMV-seropositive. What was sequenced was PBMCs.

The CDR3 protein is CASSLSRGQETQYF. DNA for the CDR3: TGTGCCAGCAGCTTAAGCAGGGGTCAAGAGACCCAGTACTTC. The V gene is TRBV7-9, the J gene TRBJ2-5, with a possible D match to TRBD1 (6 bases). V was pared by 2 bases and J by 2 bases, with 9 bases between. This CDR3 comprises 14 residues. Germline values: CDR1 SEHNR, CDR2 FQNEAQ (reference sequence).